Below are 8 T cell receptor beta chains sequenced from a single sample in a study of blood T cells in healthy people across ages. A second PCR of 7 to 11 cycles used a sample-barcoded 5' primer and a J-beta primer mix. TCRdb reanalysed the 5' RACE reads using MiXCR and keeps one entry per CDR3 protein. The sample yields more than 1.4 million distinct CDR3 sequences, about 43% seen once. Sample: blood. Receptors originate from a young woman in good health.

On this clonotype: A read error may produce the germline difference seen at one junction end. V is TRBV5-5 and J is TRBJ2-3, with 13 bases lining up with TRBD2. The CDR3 sequence is 16 residues long. Germline CDR1 is SGHKS and CDR2 is YYEKEE (reference sequence). The DNA for the CDR3 is TGTGCCGGCAGCCCGACGACTAGCGGGAGGACAGATACGCAGTATTTT. Encoded protein: CAGSPTTSGRTDTQYF.

The gene calls are TRBV12-3 or TRBV12-4 and TRBJ2-5, with a weak D call TRBD2 (5 bases). The CDR3 contains 16 residues. Trimming shortened V by 3 bases and J by 5 bases, and 19 bases separated the two germline ends. The CDR3 DNA is TGTGCCAGCAGTTTGTCCCGGACCTCGGGGTTGGAGACCCAGTACTTC. Amino acids: CASSLSRTSGLETQYF.

This clonotype has more than one count but fewer than ten. This chain uses TRBV20-1 with TRBJ2-3, with D unclear. The CDR3 runs to 12 residues. Germline CDR1 DFQATT, CDR2 SNEGSKA (reference sequence). Deletions cut 7 bases from V and 2 bases from J, with 10 bases between. The CDR3 sequence: CSGVATTDTQYF. CDR3 bases: TGCAGTGGTGTCGCTACCACAGATACGCAGTATTTT.

This clonotype has more than one count but fewer than ten. This CDR3 is CSVLDRGHNYGYTF. CDR3 sequence (DNA): TGCAGCGTTTTGGACAGGGGGCATAACTATGGCTACACCTTC. The chain has TRBV29-1 and TRBJ1-2, with 11 bases that match TRBD1. V gave up 5 bases and J gave up 1 base; unmatched junction bases: 3. The CDR3 sequence is 14 residues long. The germline V gene has CDR1 SQVTM and CDR2 ANQGSEA.

The gene calls are TRBV12-3 or TRBV12-4 and TRBJ2-7, with 9 bases lining up with TRBD2. The V gene end was trimmed by 6 bases and the J gene end by 2 bases; junction bases not matched to a gene: 11. The CDR3 sequence is 16 residues long. This chain's CDR3 is CASSPLGGGAPYEQYF. CDR3 DNA sequence: TGTGCCAGCAGCCCACTCGGCGGGGGGGCCCCCTACGAGCAGTACTTC.

The chain is built from TRBV11-2 and TRBJ2-7, with D perhaps given as TRBD1 or TRBD2 (6 bases each). V was cut by 3 bases and J by 7 bases, with 22 bases left in between. In germline, CDR1 is SGHAT, CDR2 FQNNGV. The CDR3 covers 16 residues. CDR3 residues: CASSLGGLGGYNEQYF. CDR3 nucleotides: TGTGCCAGCAGCTTGGGAGGACTCGGGGGCTACAATGAGCAGTACTTC.

This clonotype was observed a handful of times. This chain joins TRBV11-2 and TRBJ2-3, with D maybe TRBD2 (6 bases). The CDR3 is 16 amino acids. The V gene's germline CDR1 is SGHAT and CDR2 FQNNGV. The ends were cut back, 1 base at V and 1 base at J, with 12 bases in the middle. The CDR3 DNA reads TGTGCCAGCAGCTTAGGAGTTTCTAGCGGCACAGATACGCAGTATTTT. Encoded protein: CASSLGVSSGTDTQYF.

The CDR3 protein is CTCTEGGFSTDTQYF. The CDR3 DNA follows: TGTACCTGTACGGAGGGGGGGTTTAGCACAGATACGCAGTATTTT. The chain links TRBV7-2 to TRBJ2-3; possibly TRBD2 for D (7 bases). This CDR3 spans 15 amino acids. CDR1 SGHTA and CDR2 FQGNSA come from the germline V gene. Trimming took 11 bases from V and 0 from J, leaving 18 bases between them.